These T cell receptor beta chains were read from a single sample in a study of blood T cells in healthy people across ages. TCRdb recomputed calls from the 5' RACE reads with MiXCR, one row per CDR3 protein. The repertoire holds fewer than 900,000 distinct CDR3 sequences, with roughly 41% as singletons. Source material: blood. These receptors were taken from an older woman in good health. The CDR3 runs from the conserved cysteine through the conserved F or W. A D gene is named only where the DNA matches it firmly. Only part of the rows carry a size: once, few, many, or a class if the clone is expanded.

j_call clone_size v_call d_call cdr3_nt cdr3_aa
TRBJ2-5 few TRBV29-1 - TGCAGCGTTAAGTTCTACCAAGAGACCCAGTACTTC CSVKFYQETQYF
TRBJ2-7 - TRBV7-2 - TGTGCCAGCAGCTTAGATTTTTCTACAGGCAACGAGCAGTACTTC CASSLDFSTGNEQYF
TRBJ2-1 few TRBV25-1 - TGTGCCAGCAGTGAAGGAGGGGGGGCCCGCAATGAGCAGTTCTTC CASSEGGGARNEQFF
TRBJ2-1 few TRBV6-2/TRBV6-3 - TGTGCCAGCAGGCAGGACAGCTTCTCCTACAATGAGCAGTTCTTC CASRQDSFSYNEQFF
TRBJ2-3 many TRBV6-2/TRBV6-3 TRBD2 TGTGCCAGCAGTCCCATCTCTGCTAGCGGAAGCACAGATACGCAGTATTTT CASSPISASGSTDTQYF
TRBJ1-2 - TRBV18 TRBD1 TGTGCCAGCTCACCCTCTGGGACAGGGGGCGGTGGCTACACCTTC CASSPSGTGGGGYTF
TRBJ2-1 - TRBV7-2 TRBD2 TGTGCCAGCAGCTTACTAGCGGGAGGGTTTTCCTACAATGAGCAGTTCTTC CASSLLAGGFSYNEQFF
TRBJ2-5 - TRBV21-1 - TGTGCCAGCAGCAAAGCAGCCCCGGACAGCCCTGGATGGCAAGAGACCCAGTACTTC CASSKAAPDSPGWQETQYF
TRBJ1-1 - TRBV6-4 - TGTGCCAGCAGTGACTCCGCAGAGAGCACTGAAGCTTTCTTT CASSDSAESTEAFF
TRBJ1-2 - TRBV12-3/TRBV12-4 TRBD1 TGTGCCAGCAGCTACAGGGGATCCTATGGCTACACCTTC CASSYRGSYGYTF
TRBJ2-7 - TRBV6-2/TRBV6-3 - TGTGCCAGCAGTTACCGCGGCAGGGGGGGTTACGAGCAGTACTTC CASSYRGRGGYEQYF
TRBJ2-1 - TRBV7-3 TRBD2 TGTGCCAGCAGCTTCAGCGGGGGGGCGGTCGAGCAGTTCTTC CASSFSGGAVEQFF
TRBJ2-5 - TRBV29-1 TRBD1 TGCAGCTCAGCCGGGACAGGGGAGGAGACCCAGTACTTC CSSAGTGEETQYF
TRBJ1-3 - TRBV29-1 - TGCAGCGTTGCGACGGGCCACTCTGGAAACACCATATATTTT CSVATGHSGNTIYF
TRBJ2-7 few TRBV20-1 TRBD1 TGCAGTGCTGGTAACAGGGGGCCGAGGGAGCAGTACTTC CSAGNRGPREQYF
TRBJ2-1 - TRBV14 TRBD2 TGTGCCAGCAGGCAAAGCGGGAGGTATTACAATGAGCAGTTCTTC CASRQSGRYYNEQFF
TRBJ2-7 - TRBV6-4 - TGTGCCAGCAGTGACTCCGGGACGGGGGAGCAGTACTTC CASSDSGTGEQYF
TRBJ2-3 - TRBV29-1 - TGCAGCGTTGAAGCGCCGGTAACAGATACGCAGTATTTT CSVEAPVTDTQYF
TRBJ2-7 few TRBV6-5 TRBD1 TGTGCCAGCAGGCGGACAGGCGAGCCCTACGAGCAGTACTTC CASRRTGEPYEQYF
TRBJ2-4 - TRBV29-1 - TGCAGCGTTGGCGGGGACATTCAGTACTTC CSVGGDIQYF
TRBJ2-3 many TRBV27 - TGTGCCAGCAGTTTAGTCTGGAGAGATACGCAGTATTTT CASSLVWRDTQYF
TRBJ2-7 - TRBV9 - TGTGCCAGCAGCGCCGACGATTACGAGCAGTACTTC CASSADDYEQYF
TRBJ2-7 few TRBV7-9 TRBD2 TGTGCCAGCAGCTTACTAGCGGGAGACTACGAGCAGTACTTC CASSLLAGDYEQYF
TRBJ2-4 - TRBV5-1 - TGCGCCAGTAGGACGGACCCCGGCAAAAACATTCGGTACTTC CASRTDPGKNIRYF
TRBJ2-1 - TRBV28 TRBD1 TGTGCCAGCACTCTGCCTCCGGGACAGGGGCCCCGTTCCTACAATGAGCAGTTCTTC CASTLPPGQGPRSYNEQFF
TRBJ2-3 - TRBV6-1 TRBD1 TGTGCCAGCTCGGACAGGGGTTTCACAGATACGCAGTATTTT CASSDRGFTDTQYF
TRBJ2-1 - TRBV5-1 - TGCGCCAGCAGCTTGAGTCCCACTAGGAATAATGAGCAGTTCTTC CASSLSPTRNNEQFF
TRBJ2-7 - TRBV20-1 - TGCAGTGCTAGAGTTGCGGGAAGCCTTTACGAGCAGTACTTC CSARVAGSLYEQYF
TRBJ2-7 - TRBV4-3 TRBD1 TGCGCCAGCAGCCAAGACACAGGGGGACTGTACGAGCAGTACTTC CASSQDTGGLYEQYF
TRBJ2-5 - TRBV7-6 TRBD1 TGTGCCAGCAGCTTAGCGCTCGTACAGGGGGCAGGAGAGACCCAGTACTTC CASSLALVQGAGETQYF
TRBJ1-2 - TRBV20-1 - TGCAGTGCTAGAGATCGGGGAGTCCGTGGCTACACCTTC CSARDRGVRGYTF
TRBJ2-5 - TRBV7-2 - TGTGCCAGCAGCTTAGCTTCATTAAGAGAGACCCAGTACTTC CASSLASLRETQYF
TRBJ2-5 once TRBV27 - TGTGCCAGCAGCAACCTTGGAGCGGGCCAAGAGACCCAGTACTTC CASSNLGAGQETQYF
TRBJ2-7 many TRBV4-2 - TGTGCCAGCAGCCAAGACTACGGGGGCAGCTCCTACGAGCAGTACTTC CASSQDYGGSSYEQYF
TRBJ1-2 - TRBV12-3/TRBV12-4 - TGTGCCAGCAGTTTATATTGGGGAAGCGGCTACACCTTC CASSLYWGSGYTF
TRBJ2-1 - TRBV7-6 TRBD2 TGTGCCAGCAGCTTAGCGGTTAGCGGGGGCTACTACAATGAGCAGTTCTTC CASSLAVSGGYYNEQFF
TRBJ1-1 few TRBV4-2 - TGTGCCAGCAGCCATGCAGGGACTGAAGCTTTCTTT CASSHAGTEAFF
TRBJ2-5 - TRBV7-6 TRBD2 TGTGCCAGCAGCGGATCACCAGCGGGGGGCCAAGAGACCCAGTACTTC CASSGSPAGGQETQYF
TRBJ2-5 - TRBV18 - TGTGCCAGCTCAAAGGTCCCAGAGACCCAGTACTTC CASSKVPETQYF
TRBJ2-3 - TRBV12-3/TRBV12-4 - TGTGCCAGCAGCCCTCTGGGACCGAGTTACACAGATACGCAGTATTTT CASSPLGPSYTDTQYF
TRBJ2-3 once TRBV7-7 - TGTGCTAGCAGCCCGGGCCGAAGCGCAGATACGCAGTATTTT CASSPGRSADTQYF
TRBJ2-1 - TRBV7-6 - TGTGCCAGCAGCTTTAGGGTTAGACCCAATGAGCAGTTCTTC CASSFRVRPNEQFF
TRBJ2-5 - TRBV3-1 TRBD1 TGTGCCAGCAGCCAAGATACGACAGGGGGCAGAGAGACCCAGTACTTC CASSQDTTGGRETQYF
TRBJ2-5 many TRBV7-2 - TGTGCCAGCAGCCGTTATGACAGGCAAGAGACCCAGTACTTC CASSRYDRQETQYF
TRBJ2-5 few TRBV9 TRBD1 TGTGCCAGCAGCCTCCCGGGACAGGGGTTTTCGGAGACCCAGTACTTC CASSLPGQGFSETQYF
TRBJ2-1 - TRBV12-5 - TGTGCTAGTGGTTTGATGGGTGAGCAGTTCTTC CASGLMGEQFF
TRBJ1-6 - TRBV13 - TGTGCCAGCAGCGCTACGGACAGTGGTTCACCCCTCCACTTT CASSATDSGSPLHF
TRBJ1-5 - TRBV7-2 - TGTGCCAGCAGCCCGACCGGGACCCAGGGCAATCAGCCCCAGCATTTT CASSPTGTQGNQPQHF
TRBJ1-4 few TRBV18 - TGTGCCAGCTCACCACGAGGACGATCAGGGGCTAATGAAAAACTGTTTTTT CASSPRGRSGANEKLFF